A single sample gave rise to the 26 T cell receptor beta chains below, sequenced in a study of blood T cell repertoires in COVID-19. Data came from immunoSEQ multiplex PCR; TCRdb stores just in-frame clones and leaves some out. The sample records 150,000 to 200,000 clones, under 95% being singletons. The sample consisted of peripheral blood. These receptors were obtained from a man aged 55 to 70 with active or convalescent COVID-19.

The CDR3 nucleotides read TGTGCCAGCAGCAAAGAACCGGGACAGAGACTCTCCTACGAGCAGTACTTC. Translating it yields CASSKEPGQRLSYEQYF. This chain uses TRBV5-6 with TRBJ2-7; 7 nucleotides align to TRBD1. Trimming at V came to 4 bases and at J to 0 bases, leaving 13 bases not matched to a gene. This CDR3 is built from 17 residues. Germline CDR1 and CDR2: SGHDT and YYEEEE.

The V gene is TRBV6-4, the J gene TRBJ1-5, with 10 bases aligning to TRBD1. V lost 1 base to trimming and J lost 4 bases; unmatched junction nucleotides: 10. The CDR3 contains 18 residues. Germline CDR1 MRHNA, CDR2 SNTAGT. The CDR3 region has the DNA TGTGCCAGCAGTGACTACGTCCCAAGGACAGGGGGGAATCAGCCCCAGCATTTT. Amino acid sequence: CASSDYVPRTGGNQPQHF.

This clone has a single count. The chain joins TRBV19 to TRBJ1-2; D is possibly TRBD1 (6 bases). V was cut by 7 bases and J by 7 bases, with 19 bases left in between. CDR3 length: 14 residues. Per germline, CDR1 LNHDA and CDR2 SQIVND (reference sequence). CDR3 loop: CASTQGRERGGYTF. Written as DNA, the CDR3 is TGTGCCAGTACCCAGGGGAGGGAGCGCGGTGGCTACACCTTC.

The chain carries TRBV10-3 and TRBJ1-4; 9 nucleotides agree with TRBD1. Trimming took 10 bases from V and 11 from J; bases not matched to a gene: 5. Looked up from germline, CDR1 is ENHRY and CDR2 is SYGVKD. CDR3 length: 11 amino acids. This CDR3 is CATRDRDKLFF. The CDR3 coding sequence is TGTGCCACCCGGGACAGGGATAAACTGTTTTTT.

This chain links TRBV12-3 or TRBV12-4 with TRBJ2-7; D not resolved. The CDR3 runs 11 residues. With 5 bases removed from V and 2 bases from J, the gap between germline ends came to 4 bases. The CDR3 loop reads CASSVTYEQYF. The CDR3 bases are TGTGCCAGCAGTGTCACCTACGAGCAGTACTTC.

V is TRBV9 and J is TRBJ1-1, with a weak D call TRBD1 (5 bases). Per the germline V gene, CDR1 is SGDLS and CDR2 is YYNGEE. Trimming removed 0 bases from V and 7 bases from J, with 13 bases in between. CDR3 length: 14 residues. CDR3 residues: CASSVGQLLGEAFF. The CDR3 nucleotides are TGTGCCAGCAGCGTAGGACAGCTTTTAGGTGAAGCTTTCTTT.

This chain links TRBV10-3 with TRBJ2-3; 9 bases are shared with TRBD1. The CDR3 contains 12 residues. The ends lost 8 bases at V and 15 bases at J; junction bases unmatched: 12. Germline V gives CDR1 ENHRY, CDR2 SYGVKD. CDR3 DNA: TGTGCCATCTTCAGTGGGACAGGGCTTTTATATTTT. It translates to CAIFSGTGLLYF.

V usage is TRBV5-4 and J usage is TRBJ2-1, with TRBD2 as a possible D gene (6 bases). Germline CDR1 is SGHNT and CDR2 is YYREEE (reference sequence). The CDR3 is 15 residues long. V was cut by 3 bases and J by 5 bases, with 15 bases left in between. The CDR3 sequence is CASSWGTSGNNEQFF. The CDR3 nucleotides read TGTGCCAGCAGCTGGGGGACTTCCGGAAACAATGAGCAGTTCTTC.

The table lists this clone with a count of one. Other DNA sequences in the sample encode the same CDR3. V usage is TRBV5-1 and J usage is TRBJ1-1; 7 bases are a match to TRBD1. CDR3 size: 15 residues. Per germline, CDR1 SGHRS and CDR2 YFSETQ. V dropped 4 bases and J dropped 0; count of bases not matched to a gene: 6. The CDR3 nucleotides are TGCGCCAGCAGCCTGTCCAGGGGGATGAACACTGAAGCTTTCTTT. Translated: CASSLSRGMNTEAFF.

The chain joins TRBV30 to TRBJ2-5; 9 nucleotides align to TRBD2. V shed 0 bases and J 3 bases; nucleotides not matched to a gene: 2. Germline loops: CDR1 GTSNPN, CDR2 SVGIG (reference sequence). The CDR3 runs to 14 residues. Here the CDR3 reads CAWSVGLAKETQYF. The CDR3 bases are TGTGCCTGGAGTGTGGGACTAGCAAAAGAGACCCAGTACTTC.

The chain carries TRBV5-1 and TRBJ2-3; TRBD1 matches 7 bases. The V and J ends lost 5 bases and 6 bases, in that order; junction bases with no gene match: 6. CDR1 SGHRS and CDR2 YFSETQ come from the germline V gene. The CDR3 has 13 residues. The CDR3 reads CASRSADRDTQYF. Here the CDR3 DNA reads TGCGCCAGCAGATCCGCGGACAGGGATACGCAGTATTTT.

This clone was seen a single time. The rearrangement links TRBV6-2 or TRBV6-3 to TRBJ2-1; 7 bases agree with TRBD1. CDR3 length: 16 residues. Germline CDR1 and CDR2: MNHEY and SVGEGT. The J segment lost 6 bases and the V segment lost 0 bases, leaving 8 bases of the junction unmatched. CDR3: CASSYSVYRGFNEQFF. As DNA, the CDR3 is TGTGCCAGCAGTTACTCAGTGTACAGGGGCTTCAATGAGCAGTTCTTC.

V and J are TRBV14 and TRBJ2-5, with TRBD2 as a possible D gene (5 bases). CDR3 length equals 16 residues. V lost 2 bases and J 4 bases, leaving 17 bases between the germline ends. Germline V gene sequence: CDR1 SGHDN, CDR2 FVKESK. The CDR3, as DNA: TGTGCCAGCAGCCAATTCGAGGGAGTTGGTCGAGAGACCCAGTACTTC. Its translation is CASSQFEGVGRETQYF. The complete variable domain, with remaining parts taken from reference TRBV14 and TRBJ2-5, reads EAGVTQFPSHSVIEKGQTVTLRCDPISGHDNLYWYRRVMGKEIKFLLHFVKESKQDESGMPNNRFLAERTGGTYSTLKVQPAELEDSGVYFCASSQFEGVGRETQYFGPGTRLLVL.

The V call is TRBV27, the J call TRBJ1-6; no definite D call. Trimming stripped 3 bases from V and 5 bases from J, with 2 bases between. This CDR3 is 12 amino acids long. CDR1 and CDR2 from the germline V gene are MNHEY and SMNVEV (reference sequence). The CDR3 region is CASSFNNSPLHF. The CDR3 coding sequence is TGTGCCAGCAGTTTTAATAATTCACCCCTCCACTTT.

This clone was seen only once. The gene calls are TRBV12-5 and TRBJ2-2; 15 bases line up with TRBD2. V shed 5 bases and J 6 bases; nucleotides not matched to a gene: 7. The CDR3 sequence is 17 residues long. From germline, CDR1 is LGHNT and CDR2 FRNRAP. The CDR3 reads CASGTGTSGGLAGELFF. The CDR3 nucleotides are TGTGCTAGTGGTACCGGGACTAGCGGGGGGCTGGCCGGGGAGCTGTTTTTT.

The V gene is TRBV6-5, the J gene TRBJ2-5; TRBD1 matches at 8 bases. J was trimmed by 5 bases and V by 6 bases; bases with no gene match: 11. The CDR3 spans 15 residues. Germline assignment: CDR1 MNHEY and CDR2 SVGAGI. The CDR3 region has the DNA TGTGCCAGCAGGATCCTACAGGGGGTTGGTGAGACCCAGTACTTC. Translated: CASRILQGVGETQYF.

The chain combines TRBV6-1 with TRBJ2-7; 8 bases fit TRBD2. V lost 2 bases to trimming and J lost 6 bases; unmatched junction nucleotides: 6. The CDR3 sequence is 14 residues long. Germline V gene lookup returns CDR1 MNHNS and CDR2 SASEGT. CDR3 nucleotides: TGTGCCAGCAGTGAATTCGGGAGGGCTATCGAGCAGTACTTC. Translation: CASSEFGRAIEQYF.

CDR3 sequence reads: CASRGQGMAYNEQFF. Here the CDR3 DNA reads TGTGCCAGCAGAGGACAGGGGATGGCCTACAATGAGCAGTTCTTC. The rearrangement links TRBV7-6 to TRBJ2-1; 9 bases are shared with TRBD1. J lost 2 bases, V lost 6 bases, and 5 bases had no gene match. Germline V gene sequence: CDR1 SGHVS, CDR2 FNYEAQ. This CDR3 contains 15 residues.

This chain links TRBV18 with TRBJ1-2; 7 bases match TRBD1. The V segment lost 3 bases and the J segment 4 bases; nucleotides outside the gene matches: 11. CDR1 is KGHSH and CDR2 is LQKENI in the germline V gene. This CDR3 spans 16 amino acids. CDR3 DNA sequence: TGTGCCAGCTCACCGGGACAGACACTACTCCTCTATGGCTACACCTTC. Translation gives CASSPGQTLLLYGYTF. The complete variable domain, with remaining parts taken from reference TRBV18 and TRBJ1-2, reads NAGVMQNPRHLVRRRGQEARLRCSPMKGHSHVYWYRQLPEEGLKFMVYLQKENIIDESGMPKERFSAEFPKEGPSILRIQQVVRGDSAAYFCASSPGQTLLLYGYTFGSGTRLTVV.

The J gene is TRBJ1-2, the V gene TRBV11-2, with D maybe TRBD1 (5 bases). The CDR3 has 16 residues. V dropped 5 bases and J dropped 4 bases, with 20 bases sitting between them. The germline CDR1 and CDR2 sequences are SGHAT and FQNNGV. CDR3 nucleotide sequence: TGTGCCAGCAGCCGACTCCTTCAGGGTCAGCGCTATGGCTACACCTTC. Protein product: CASSRLLQGQRYGYTF.

The J gene is TRBJ2-1, the V gene TRBV7-6, with 11 bases identical to TRBD2. The V and J ends lost 3 bases and 7 bases, in that order; junction bases with no gene match: 8. Germline V gene sequence: CDR1 SGHVS, CDR2 FNYEAQ. The CDR3 sequence is 16 residues long. The CDR3 protein is CASSLVAGGPGNEQFF. In nucleotides, the CDR3 is TGTGCCAGCAGCTTGGTAGCGGGAGGGCCGGGAAATGAGCAGTTCTTC.

J is TRBJ1-4 and V is TRBV5-5; no clear D. The CDR3 is made up of 15 amino acids. The V end lost 2 bases, the J end lost 3 bases, and 11 bases lay between the germline ends. The V gene's germline CDR1 is SGHKS and CDR2 YYEKEE (reference sequence). CDR3 region: CASSLNSLPNEKLFF. DNA of the CDR3: TGTGCCAGCAGCTTAAACAGCCTACCTAATGAAAAACTGTTTTTT.

This chain uses TRBV19 with TRBJ1-4; D may be TRBD1 (5 bases). Trimming left V 3 bases short and J 9 bases short, with 17 bases between. Looked up from germline, CDR1 is LNHDA and CDR2 is SQIVND (reference sequence). The CDR3 covers 15 residues. CDR3 nucleotides: TGTGCCAGTAGTATCCCCCAGGGTTCTAGGAAAAAACTGTTTTTT. Translated: CASSIPQGSRKKLFF.

This sequence joins TRBV11-3 and TRBJ1-2, with 9 bases identical to TRBD1. After removal of 5 bases from V and 7 bases from J, the junction contained 5 bases not matched to a gene. The germline gives CDR1 SGHNT, CDR2 YENEEA. This CDR3 region has 13 residues. The DNA for the CDR3 is TGTGCCAGCAGCGAAACAGGGGGCGGTGGCTACACCTTC. Its translation is CASSETGGGGYTF.

The chain links TRBV5-5 to TRBJ1-2; D is uncertain. Trimming removed 2 bases from V and 5 bases from J, with 13 bases in between. Looked up from germline, CDR1 is SGHKS and CDR2 is YYEKEE (reference sequence). CDR3 length equals 14 residues. DNA of the CDR3: TGTGCCAGCAGCTTAAGAGTCCTCTTATATGGCTACACCTTC. Protein product: CASSLRVLLYGYTF.

The chain employs TRBV19 and TRBJ1-5; 8 bases line up with TRBD1. V lost 7 bases, J lost 1 base, and 6 bases stayed unmatched. This CDR3 is built from 15 residues. Germline CDR1 is LNHDA and CDR2 is SQIVND (reference sequence). DNA of the CDR3: TGTGCCAGTATTTCAGGGGGCGCGAGCAATCAGCCCCAGCATTTT. As protein: CASISGGASNQPQHF.